This T cell receptor (beta chain) was documented in a study of CD8 T cells in ankylosing spondylitis. Whole-study findings and limits: With a CD8+ phenotype, disease-linked clones were relatively rare in peripheral blood. Matched ankylosing spondylitis synovial fluid reportedly showed significant enrichment of disease-linked clones. Reactive arthritis synovial fluid and blood were previously reported to contain some motif variants. Among TCR beta sequences, a motif of several highly homologous variants appeared characteristic of ankylosing spondylitis blood.

This CDR3 comprises 12 residues. This clonotype was seen ten or more times. Its cognate antigen is unknown. Sequence at one end of the junction differs from germline and may be a read error. Libraries for TCR beta were made by quantitative 5'-RACE with molecular barcodes. One entry per CDR3 protein results from TCRdb running MiXCR on the 5' RACE reads. The sample holds fewer than 400,000 distinct CDR3 sequences, 6.5% to 10% seen once. The clonotype originates from a male donor with ankylosing spondylitis. V is TRBV12-3 or TRBV12-4 and J is TRBJ2-4; 7 bases fit TRBD2. Sequencing input: blood, either unsorted or a sorted T cell fraction (not recorded which). The CDR3 reads CASSPSETSATF. CDR3 in DNA: TGTGCCAGCAGCCCAAGTGAAACTAGCGCCACCTTC.